A selection of T cell receptor beta chains follows, all from one sample in a study of T-cell memory formation after mild COVID-19. MiXCR was run by TCRdb on the 5' RACE reads, yielding one entry per CDR3 protein. The sample has about half a million distinct CDR3 sequences; about 20% are singletons. The sequencing input was PBMCs or a T cell subset sorted from them (not recorded which). Every receptor here comes from an adult woman who had mild COVID-19 (a few samples of this study predate the infection). Cell type and time point are not known. Both conserved end residues are part of each CDR3. A D gene is named only where the DNA matches it firmly. Clone size appears in some rows only: once, few, many, or a class for an expanded clone.

>TRBV20-1|TRBJ2-7|.|TRBD1
TGCAGTGCTAGAGAGCCGGGACAGAGAAGATACGAGCAGTACTTC
CSAREPGQRRYEQYF
>TRBV7-9|TRBJ2-7|few|TRBD1
TGTGCCAGCAGGCGCGACAGGGTCCCCTACGAGCAGTACTTC
CASRRDRVPYEQYF
>TRBV11-3|TRBJ2-1|few|.
TGTGCCAGCAGCCGGAAGGACATCTCCTACAATGAGCAGTTCTTC
CASSRKDISYNEQFF
>TRBV12-3/TRBV12-4|TRBJ1-1|once|.
TGTGCCAGCAGCGGAGGGGTACAAGCAAGGAACACTGAAGCTTTCTTT
CASSGGVQARNTEAFF
>TRBV29-1|TRBJ1-1|few|TRBD1
TGCAGCTACCGACAGGGGGGGACTGAAGCTTTCTTT
CSYRQGGTEAFF
>TRBV5-5|TRBJ1-2|few|.
TGTGCCAGCAGCCCCCAGGCCAGGCTTGCTAACTATGGCTACACCTTC
CASSPQARLANYGYTF
>TRBV7-2|TRBJ2-1|.|TRBD2
TGTGCCAGCAGCTCTCTGAGCGGGGCCCCCTACAATGAGCAGTTCTTC
CASSSLSGAPYNEQFF
>TRBV7-9|TRBJ2-5|.|TRBD1
TGTGCCAGCAGCACCCCGACAGGGGGCGTACAGACCCAGTACTTC
CASSTPTGGVQTQYF
>TRBV5-1|TRBJ2-1|few|TRBD1
TGCGCCAGCAGCTGGACAGGGGGCGGTTTGAATGAGCAGTTCTTC
CASSWTGGGLNEQFF
>TRBV29-1|TRBJ1-5|few|.
TGCAGCGTTGCTGCCTTTCTCAATCAGCCCCAGCATTTT
CSVAAFLNQPQHF
>TRBV4-2|TRBJ2-3|many|.
TGTGCCAGCAGCCAAGATGGAAAGGCTGGTACGCAGTATTTT
CASSQDGKAGTQYF
>TRBV6-5|TRBJ2-3|.|TRBD2
TGTGCCAGCATGGAGCGGGGACTCACAGATACGCAGTATTTT
CASMERGLTDTQYF
>TRBV7-9|TRBJ2-7|.|TRBD2
TGTGCCAGCGGGACTAGCGGGGTCTACGAGCAGTACTTC
CASGTSGVYEQYF
>TRBV5-1|TRBJ2-7|few|TRBD1
TGCGCCAGCAGCTTGGGGATTCGGGACAGGACCTACGAGCAGTACTTC
CASSLGIRDRTYEQYF
>TRBV5-1|TRBJ2-1|many|.
TGCGCCAGCAGCTTGCGTAGCACGTCCAATGAGCAGTTCTTC
CASSLRSTSNEQFF
>TRBV6-5|TRBJ2-1|few|TRBD1
TGTGCCAGCAGTTCACCGAGGGACAGGGGATCGGATGAGCAGTTCTTC
CASSSPRDRGSDEQFF
>TRBV7-8|TRBJ2-3|few|TRBD1
TGTGCCAGCAGGAGTAAAGGGGGCAAAGCAGATACGCAGTATTTT
CASRSKGGKADTQYF
>TRBV7-9|TRBJ1-1|.|.
TGTGCCAGCAGCTTAAAACGGATCCAGAACACTGAAGCTTTCTTT
CASSLKRIQNTEAFF
>TRBV6-2/TRBV6-3|TRBJ2-1|few|TRBD1
TGTGCCAGCAGTCAACTTGGGGACAGGGCTCTCAATGAGCAGTTCTTC
CASSQLGDRALNEQFF
>TRBV5-4|TRBJ2-1|many|TRBD2
TGTGCCAGCAGCTTTAGCGGGAGAAAGTACAATGAGCAGTTCTTC
CASSFSGRKYNEQFF
>TRBV7-6|TRBJ2-2|.|TRBD1
TGTGCCAGCAGCTTAGGACAGGGGCCCCTCTCCCGGGAGCTGTTTTTT
CASSLGQGPLSRELFF
>TRBV7-9|TRBJ2-1|.|TRBD2
TGTGCCAGCAGCCCCCGACTAGCGGGGGAGTCCTACAATGAGCAGTTCTTC
CASSPRLAGESYNEQFF
>TRBV25-1|TRBJ2-7|.|TRBD1
TGTGCCAGCAGCATTCCCAGGGGGCACGAGCAGTACTTC
CASSIPRGHEQYF
>TRBV7-2|TRBJ1-6|.|.
TGTGCCAGCAGCTTACGGGGCAGCCGGCGACAAAATTCACCCCTCCACTTT
CASSLRGSRRQNSPLHF
>TRBV5-6|TRBJ2-7|.|.
TGTGCCAGCACCCTCGGAGGGGGCATCGAGCAGTACTTC
CASTLGGGIEQYF
>TRBV7-2|TRBJ1-1|few|.
TGTGCCAGCAGCCTCCCCGTGGTACCGGGCGGAGACACTGAAGCTTTCTTT
CASSLPVVPGGDTEAFF
>TRBV20-1|TRBJ1-1|.|.
TGCAGTCCGAGTAAAAGGGGGTTGACTTTCTTT
CSPSKRGLTFF
>TRBV6-1|TRBJ1-5|.|.
TGTGCCAGCAGTGAGGCGACGGGTCAGCCCCAGCATTTT
CASSEATGQPQHF
>TRBV6-5|TRBJ2-1|few|TRBD2
TGTGCCAGCAGTTATGGCGGGAGCAACAATGAGCAGTTCTTC
CASSYGGSNNEQFF
>TRBV7-9|TRBJ2-1|medium-sized|.
TGTGCCAGCAGCCCAAGGGCAGGGAAGGGTGAGCAGTTCTTC
CASSPRAGKGEQFF